One sample yielded the 15 T cell receptor beta chains listed below, sequenced in a study of cytomegalovirus exposure and HLA in healthy donors. PCR primers comprised 60 Vbeta and 13 Jbeta primers. This table comes from immunoSEQ multiplex PCR, and its TCRdb copy is limited to in-frame clones, with some not included. In the table there are about 140,000 clones, roughly four fifths of which are singletons. Sequencing used PBMCs. These receptors all come from a woman in her fifties or sixties in good health and CMV-seronegative.

This chain uses TRBV4-1 with TRBJ1-6; no reliable D call. The CDR3 extends over 15 amino acids. Germline V lookup: CDR1 MGHRA, CDR2 YSYEKL. V lost 3 bases and J lost 6, with 12 bases in between. The CDR3 spells CASSQFREVNSPLHF. Written as DNA, the CDR3 is TGCGCCAGCAGCCAGTTCCGGGAAGTTAATTCACCCCTCCACTTT.

This chain uses TRBV5-6 with TRBJ1-3; D is unclear. Trimming took off 4 bases at V and 2 bases at J, with 10 bases between the two ends. CDR3 length equals 14 residues. Germline V lookup: CDR1 SGHDT, CDR2 YYEEEE. The CDR3 protein is CASSPGRTGNTIYF. CDR3 DNA sequence: TGTGCCAGCAGCCCAGGCCGAACTGGAAACACCATATATTTT.

This clone was counted between two and nine times. The CDR3 sequence: CASSAEVNTEAFF. In DNA form, the CDR3 reads TGTGCCAGCAGTGCGGAGGTGAACACTGAAGCTTTCTTT. This chain connects TRBV2 to TRBJ1-1; D is uncertain. The CDR3 is 13 amino acids. The germline V gene encodes CDR1 SNHLY and CDR2 FYNNEI. Trimming cost V 4 bases and J 0 bases, with 6 bases left between them. Full variable domain (remainder filled in from reference TRBV2 and TRBJ1-1): EPEVTQTPSHQVTQMGQEVILRCVPISNHLYFYWYRQILGQKVEFLVSFYNNEISEKSEIFDDQFSVERPDGSNFTLKIRSTKLEDSAMYFCASSAEVNTEAFFGQGTRLTVV.

The V call is TRBV21-1, the J call TRBJ2-2; whether TRBD2, the table's D call, matches the DNA was not checked. TRBV21-1 is a pseudogene locus. The CDR3 runs 16 residues. The chain's CDR3 is CASSKARSSNTGELFF. CDR3 coding DNA: TGTGCCAGCAGCAAAGCTAGGAGTTCGAACACCGGGGAGCTGTTTTTT.

V gene TRBV4-1 combines with J gene TRBJ1-6, with 7 bases identical to TRBD1. With 0 bases clipped from V and 5 bases from J, the junction kept 7 bases outside the gene matches. Germline V CDR1 and CDR2: MGHRA, YSYEKL. The CDR3 length is 17 residues. The CDR3 reads CASSQDPPTGNNSPLHF. CDR3 nucleotide sequence: TGCGCCAGCAGCCAAGATCCCCCGACAGGGAATAATTCACCCCTCCACTTT.

V gene TRBV19 combines with J gene TRBJ2-2; D might be TRBD1 (5 bases). Germline assignment: CDR1 LNHDA and CDR2 SQIVND (reference sequence). The CDR3 is made up of 17 amino acids. V was cut by 1 base and J by 7 bases, with 19 bases left in between. This CDR3 reads CASSIASGLGRGGELFF. In nucleotides, the CDR3 is TGTGCCAGTAGTATAGCTTCAGGGTTGGGGCGAGGCGGGGAGCTGTTTTTT.

This rearrangement joins TRBV11-2 to TRBJ2-5, with TRBD2 identical over 8 bases. The CDR3 is made up of 16 amino acids. Germline-derived CDR1 and CDR2 are SGHAT and FQNNGV. The V gene end was trimmed by 5 bases and the J gene end by 5 bases; junction bases not matched to a gene: 13. The CDR3 sequence: CASSPGRGAGRETQYF. As DNA, the CDR3 is TGTGCCAGCAGCCCAGGGCGGGGGGCCGGTCGGGAGACCCAGTACTTC.

This clone was seen just once. The rearrangement uses TRBV2 and TRBJ2-3, with D perhaps TRBD2 (5 bases). CDR3 length: 15 amino acids. Trimming cost V 6 bases and J 3 bases, with 16 bases left between them. Germline loops: CDR1 SNHLY, CDR2 FYNNEI. The CDR3 region is CASSLVRRGTDTQYF. The CDR3 DNA reads TGTGCCAGCAGCCTTGTTCGCAGAGGGACAGATACGCAGTATTTT.

The chain links TRBV29-1 to TRBJ1-1; 7 bases match TRBD1. The CDR3 is made up of 13 amino acids. The trim removed 6 bases at V and 3 bases at J, leaving 7 bases unmatched. The germline V gene encodes CDR1 SQVTM and CDR2 ANQGSEA. CDR3 sequence (DNA): TGCAGCGTCGGAGGGGACAGCCACACTGAAGCTTTCTTT. Translating it yields CSVGGDSHTEAFF.

The chain joins TRBV6-1 to TRBJ2-7; D is unresolved. Germline CDR1 MNHNS, CDR2 SASEGT. The CDR3 totals 15 residues. Trimming cost V 3 bases and J 1 base, with 13 bases left between them. DNA of the CDR3: TGTGCCAGCAGTGAGGATGATAGCTGGTCCTACGAGCAGTACTTC. Amino acids: CASSEDDSWSYEQYF.

Here the CDR3 reads CASSPGTGNPYGYTF. CDR3 nucleotides: TGTGCCAGCAGCCCCGGGACAGGGAATCCCTATGGCTACACCTTC. This sequence joins TRBV7-2 and TRBJ1-2, with 9 bases fitting TRBD1. Germline V lookup: CDR1 SGHTA, CDR2 FQGNSA. V lost 5 bases and J lost 4; bases outside the gene matches: 8. The CDR3 covers 15 residues.

The J gene is TRBJ2-2, the V gene TRBV9; the match to TRBD1 covers 7 bases. Trimming at V came to 5 bases and at J to 0 bases, leaving 1 base not matched to a gene. The CDR3 runs 14 residues. Germline V gene lookup returns CDR1 SGDLS and CDR2 YYNGEE. For the CDR3, the DNA is TGTGCCAGCAGAGGGGGCCCGAACACCGGGGAGCTGTTTTTT. Its translation: CASRGGPNTGELFF. Together with reference TRBV9 and TRBJ2-2, the CDR3 gives the full variable domain: DSGVTQTPKHLITATGQRVTLRCSPRSGDLSVYWYQQSLDQGLQFLIQYYNGEERAKGNILERFSAQQFPDLHSELNLSSLELGDSALYFCASRGGPNTGELFFGEGSRLTVL.

This clone was counted a single time. The V call is TRBV5-8, the J call TRBJ1-2, with 10 bases identical to TRBD1. CDR3 length: 16 amino acids. Germline V gene lookup returns CDR1 SGHTS and CDR2 YDEGEE. Trimming cost V 4 bases and J 7 bases; bases outside gene matches: 13. The CDR3 nucleotides read TGTGCCAGCAGCGCCAGACAGGGGGCGACTGTTAGTGGCTACACCTTC. It translates to CASSARQGATVSGYTF.

This chain joins TRBV28 and TRBJ2-1, with D possibly TRBD1 on 5 matching bases. V was shortened by 3 bases and J by 0 bases, with 9 bases between the two germline ends. The V gene's germline CDR1 is MDHEN and CDR2 SYDVKM. This CDR3 has 15 residues. CDR3 protein: CASSFAGYSYNEQFF. DNA for the CDR3: TGTGCCAGCAGTTTTGCAGGGTACTCCTACAATGAGCAGTTCTTC.

This chain connects TRBV23-1 to TRBJ2-7; the D is unclear. TRBV23-1 is noted as an ORF with a role that remains uncertain. The CDR3 is 14 residues long. V lost 0 bases and J 4 bases, leaving 10 bases between the germline ends. The CDR3 nucleotides read TGCGCCAGCAGTCAATCCTTAACCAGATACGAGCAGTACTTC. It is translated as CASSQSLTRYEQYF.